This T cell receptor (beta chain) emerged from a study of low-dose radiotherapy and immunotherapy resistance in tumors. Study background: It was every two weeks, one day before radiation and immunotherapy, that intravenous cyclophosphamide 200 mg/m2 was given. Daily intake of oral aspirin 300 mg by patients lasted four cycles and began on cycle 1 day 1.

Trimming removed 3 bases at V and 1 base at J, with 11 bases between. The length of the CDR3 is 15 residues. Germline V gives CDR1 SGHAT, CDR2 FQNNGV. Covering alpha and beta chains, TRAV- and TRBV-specific primers were used for the first-strand cDNA. It was with a constant-region primer and a V-primer adapter that TCRs were amplified over roughly 20 PCR cycles. Amplification (by in vitro transcription) was performed on isolated mRNA. TCRdb reprocessed the reads with MiXCR, giving one entry per CDR3 protein. This table has 80,000 to 90,000 distinct CDR3 sequences, roughly a sixth appearing once. Time point given: before trial treatment. Nivolumab, ipilimumab, aspirin, low-dose cyclophosphamide and low-dose radiotherapy were given to donors. Many counts were recorded for this clonotype.

The receptor comes from a male donor with prostate cancer. Sequenced here: PBMCs, sampled before treatment. The genes are TRBV11-2 and TRBJ2-3; the D is unclear. The chain's CDR3 is CASSLDGLGTDTQYF. CDR3 in DNA: TGTGCCAGCAGCTTGGACGGTCTCGGCACAGATACGCAGTATTTT.